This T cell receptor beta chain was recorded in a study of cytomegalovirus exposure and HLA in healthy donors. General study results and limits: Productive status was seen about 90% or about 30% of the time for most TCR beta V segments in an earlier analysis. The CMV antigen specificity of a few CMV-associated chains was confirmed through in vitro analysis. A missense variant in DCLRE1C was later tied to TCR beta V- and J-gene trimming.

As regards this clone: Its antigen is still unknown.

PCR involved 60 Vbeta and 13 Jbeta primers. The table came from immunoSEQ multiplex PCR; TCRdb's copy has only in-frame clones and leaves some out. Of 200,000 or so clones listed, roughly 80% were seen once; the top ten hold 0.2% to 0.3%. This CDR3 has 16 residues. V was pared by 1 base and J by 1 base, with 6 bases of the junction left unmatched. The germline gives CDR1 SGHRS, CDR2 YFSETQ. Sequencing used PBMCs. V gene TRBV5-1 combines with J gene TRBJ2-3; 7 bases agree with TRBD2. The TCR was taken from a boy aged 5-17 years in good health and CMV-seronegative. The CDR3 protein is CASSLMGDYRTDTQYF. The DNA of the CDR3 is TGCGCCAGCAGCTTGATGGGGGACTACCGCACAGATACGCAGTATTTT.